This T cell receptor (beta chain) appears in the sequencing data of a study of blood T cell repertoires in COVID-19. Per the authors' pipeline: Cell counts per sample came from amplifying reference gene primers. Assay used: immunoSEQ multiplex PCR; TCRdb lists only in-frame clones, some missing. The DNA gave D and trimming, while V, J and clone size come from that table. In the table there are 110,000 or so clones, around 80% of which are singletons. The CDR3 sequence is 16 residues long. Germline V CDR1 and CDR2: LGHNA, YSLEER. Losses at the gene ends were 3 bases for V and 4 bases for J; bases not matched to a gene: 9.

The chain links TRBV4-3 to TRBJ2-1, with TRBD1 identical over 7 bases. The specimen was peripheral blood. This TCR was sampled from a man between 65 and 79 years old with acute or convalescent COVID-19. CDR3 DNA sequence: TGCGCCAGCAGCCAGACAAACAGGGGCTCGTACAATGAGCAGTTCTTC. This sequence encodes CASSQTNRGSYNEQFF.